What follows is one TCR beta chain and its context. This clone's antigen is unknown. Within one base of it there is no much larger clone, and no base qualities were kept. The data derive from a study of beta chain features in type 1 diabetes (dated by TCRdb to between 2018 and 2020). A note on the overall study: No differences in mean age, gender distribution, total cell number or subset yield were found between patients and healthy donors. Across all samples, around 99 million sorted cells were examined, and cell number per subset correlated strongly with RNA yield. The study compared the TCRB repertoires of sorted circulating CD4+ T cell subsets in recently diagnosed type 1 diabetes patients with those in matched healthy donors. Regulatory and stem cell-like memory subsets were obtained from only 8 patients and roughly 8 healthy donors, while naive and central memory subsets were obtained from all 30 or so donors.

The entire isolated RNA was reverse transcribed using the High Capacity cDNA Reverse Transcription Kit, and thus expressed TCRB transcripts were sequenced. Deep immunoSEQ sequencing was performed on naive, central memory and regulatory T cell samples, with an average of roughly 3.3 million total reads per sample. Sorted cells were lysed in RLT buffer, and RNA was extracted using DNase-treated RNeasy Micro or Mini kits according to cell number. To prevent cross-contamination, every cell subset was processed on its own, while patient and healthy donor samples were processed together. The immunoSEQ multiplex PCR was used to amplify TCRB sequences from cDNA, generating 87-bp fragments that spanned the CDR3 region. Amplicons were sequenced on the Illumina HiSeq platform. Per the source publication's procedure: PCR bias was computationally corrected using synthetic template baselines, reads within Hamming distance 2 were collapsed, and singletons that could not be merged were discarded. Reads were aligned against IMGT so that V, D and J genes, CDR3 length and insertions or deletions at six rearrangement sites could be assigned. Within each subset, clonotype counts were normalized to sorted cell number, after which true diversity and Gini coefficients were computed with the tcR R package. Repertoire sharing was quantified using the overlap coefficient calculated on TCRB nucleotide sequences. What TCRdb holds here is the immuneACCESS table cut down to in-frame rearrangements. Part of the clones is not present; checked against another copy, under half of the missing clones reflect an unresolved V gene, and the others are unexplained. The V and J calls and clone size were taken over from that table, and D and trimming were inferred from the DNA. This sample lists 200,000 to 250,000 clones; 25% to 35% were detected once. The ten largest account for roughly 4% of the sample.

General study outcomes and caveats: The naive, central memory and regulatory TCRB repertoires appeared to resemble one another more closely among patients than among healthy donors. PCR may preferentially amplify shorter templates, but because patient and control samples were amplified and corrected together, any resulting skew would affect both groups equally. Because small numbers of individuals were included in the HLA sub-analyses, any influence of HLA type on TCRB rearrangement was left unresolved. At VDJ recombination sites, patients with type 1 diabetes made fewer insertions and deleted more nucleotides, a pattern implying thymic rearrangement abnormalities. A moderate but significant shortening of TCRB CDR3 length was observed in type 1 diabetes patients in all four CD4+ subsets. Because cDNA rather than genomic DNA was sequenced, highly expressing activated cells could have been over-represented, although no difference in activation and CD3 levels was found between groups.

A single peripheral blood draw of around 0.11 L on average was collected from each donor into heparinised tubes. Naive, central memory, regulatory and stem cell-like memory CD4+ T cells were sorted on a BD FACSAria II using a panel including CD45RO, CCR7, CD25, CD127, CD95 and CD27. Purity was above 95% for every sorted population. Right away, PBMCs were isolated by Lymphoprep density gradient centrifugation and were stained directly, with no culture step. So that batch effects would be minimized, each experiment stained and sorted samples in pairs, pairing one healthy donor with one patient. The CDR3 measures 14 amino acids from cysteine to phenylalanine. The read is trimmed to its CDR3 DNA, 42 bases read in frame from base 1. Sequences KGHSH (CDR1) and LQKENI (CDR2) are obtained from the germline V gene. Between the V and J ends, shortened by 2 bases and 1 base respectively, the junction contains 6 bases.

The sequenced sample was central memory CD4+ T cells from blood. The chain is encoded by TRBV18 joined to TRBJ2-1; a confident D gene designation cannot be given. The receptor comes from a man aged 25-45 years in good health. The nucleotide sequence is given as TGTGCCAGCTCACCAAAGCTGTCCTACAATGAGCAGTTCTTC. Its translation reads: CASSPKLSYNEQFF.